This note documents a single T cell receptor (beta chain) sequence. Its target is not known. The CDR3 runs 12 residues. Trimming left V 7 bases short and J 5 bases short, with 8 bases between. Germline-derived CDR1 and CDR2 are SGHNT and YENEEA. The data stem from a study of identical twins. Study outcomes and limitations: For out-of-frame beta sequences, excess twin sharing was weaker.

One entry per CDR3 protein results from TCRdb running MiXCR on the 5' RACE reads. This sample has 700,000 or so distinct CDR3 sequences, with 8.6% found just once. These sequences were also reported in another study, on yellow fever vaccine responses in identical twins. As reported in that work: A vaccine T cell response that seemed partly convergent and partly personalized was reported in twins.

V and J are TRBV11-3 and TRBJ2-2; D might be TRBD2 (5 bases). The clonotype originates from a young woman in good health. Sequenced material: PBMCs. The CDR3 DNA sequence: TGTGCCAGCATGGGAGAGACCGGGGAGCTGTTTTTT. Protein: CASMGETGELFF. Together with reference TRBV11-3 and TRBJ2-2, the CDR3 gives the full variable domain: EAGVVQSPRYKIIEKKQPVAFWCNPISGHNTLYWYLQNLGQGPELLIRYENEEAVDDSQLPKDRFSAERLKGVDSTLKIQPAELGDSAVYLCASMGETGELFFGEGSRLTVL.